The source of this T cell receptor (beta chain) is a study of T cell responses to AZD1222 COVID-19 vaccine. Study outcomes and limitations: It should be noted that donors were predominantly white British and more often female, and clonal diversity was possibly underestimated.

CDR3 length equals 15 residues. CDR1 and CDR2 (germline): MNHNY, SVGAGI (reference sequence). With V trimmed by 6 bases and J by 0 bases, 4 bases remained unmatched. The table came from immunoSEQ multiplex PCR; TCRdb's copy has only in-frame clones and leaves some out. There are 150,000 to 200,000 clones in the sample; 85% to 95% occur only once, and around 4% lies in the top ten. Points on this clone: What it binds is unknown.

Here the sequenced sample was peripheral blood, taken on day 0 of AZD1222 vaccination. This sequence originates from an adult in good health. The genes are TRBV6-6 and TRBJ1-3; 8 nucleotides match TRBD1. CDR3 amino acids: CASRTGDHSGNTIYF. The CDR3 DNA sequence: TGTGCCAGCAGGACAGGGGATCACTCTGGAAACACCATATATTTT.